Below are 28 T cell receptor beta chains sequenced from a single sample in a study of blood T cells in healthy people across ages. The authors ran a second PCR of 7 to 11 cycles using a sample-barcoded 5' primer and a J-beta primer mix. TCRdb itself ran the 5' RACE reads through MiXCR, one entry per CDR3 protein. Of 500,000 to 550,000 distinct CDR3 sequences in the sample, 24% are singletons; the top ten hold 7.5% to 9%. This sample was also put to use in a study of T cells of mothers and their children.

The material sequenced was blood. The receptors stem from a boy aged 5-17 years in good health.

CDR3 protein: CASRDNMNTEAFF. The CDR3 DNA reads as TGTGCCAGCAGGGACAACATGAACACTGAAGCTTTCTTT. The rearrangement links TRBV28 to TRBJ1-1; perhaps TRBD1 as D (5 bases). The CDR3 covers 13 residues. The germline gives CDR1 MDHEN, CDR2 SYDVKM. Deletions cut 6 bases from V and 0 bases from J, with 8 bases between. Full variable domain (outside the CDR3, taken from reference TRBV28 and TRBJ1-1): DVKVTQSSRYLVKRTGEKVFLECVQDMDHENMFWYRQDPGLGLRLIYFSYDVKMKEKGDIPEGYSVSREKKERFSLILESASTNQTSMYLCASRDNMNTEAFFGQGTRLTVV.

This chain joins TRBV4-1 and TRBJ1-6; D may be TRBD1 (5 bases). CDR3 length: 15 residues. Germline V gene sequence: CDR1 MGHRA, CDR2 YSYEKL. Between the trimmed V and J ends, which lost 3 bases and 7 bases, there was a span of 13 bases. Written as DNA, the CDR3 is TGCGCCAGCAGCCAGGGGGTGGGCAAAAATTCACCCCTCCACTTT. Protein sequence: CASSQGVGKNSPLHF.

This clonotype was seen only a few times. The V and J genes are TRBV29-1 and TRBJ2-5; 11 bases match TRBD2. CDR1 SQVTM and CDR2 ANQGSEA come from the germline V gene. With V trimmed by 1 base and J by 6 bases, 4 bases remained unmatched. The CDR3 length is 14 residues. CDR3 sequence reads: CSVEVAGGLQTQYF. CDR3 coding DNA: TGCAGCGTTGAAGTAGCGGGGGGGCTCCAGACCCAGTACTTC.

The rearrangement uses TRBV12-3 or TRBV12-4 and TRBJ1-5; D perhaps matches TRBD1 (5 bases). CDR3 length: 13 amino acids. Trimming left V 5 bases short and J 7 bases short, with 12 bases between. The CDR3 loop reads CASSLRGTQPQHF. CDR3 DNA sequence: TGTGCCAGCAGTCTGCGGGGGACCCAGCCCCAGCATTTT.

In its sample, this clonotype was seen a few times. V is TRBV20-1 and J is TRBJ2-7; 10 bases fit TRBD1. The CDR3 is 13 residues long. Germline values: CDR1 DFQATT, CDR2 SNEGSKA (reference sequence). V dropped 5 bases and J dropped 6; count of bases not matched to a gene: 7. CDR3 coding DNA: TGCAGTGCTTCGTGGACAGGGGGGTCCGAGCAGTACTTC. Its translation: CSASWTGGSEQYF.

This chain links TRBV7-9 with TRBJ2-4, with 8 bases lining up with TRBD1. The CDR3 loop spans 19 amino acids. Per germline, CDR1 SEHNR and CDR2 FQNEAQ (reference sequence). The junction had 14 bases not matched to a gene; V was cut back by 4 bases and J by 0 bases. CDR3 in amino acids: CASSSIDRGGYLAKNIQYF. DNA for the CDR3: TGTGCCAGCAGCTCCATCGACAGGGGCGGCTATTTAGCCAAAAACATTCAGTACTTC. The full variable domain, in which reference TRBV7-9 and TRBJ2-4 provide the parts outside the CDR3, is DTGVSQNPRHKITKRGQNVTFRCDPISEHNRLYWYRQTLGQGPEFLTYFQNEAQLEKSRLLSDRFSAERPKGSFSTLEIQRTEQGDSAMYLCASSSIDRGGYLAKNIQYFGAGTRLSVL.

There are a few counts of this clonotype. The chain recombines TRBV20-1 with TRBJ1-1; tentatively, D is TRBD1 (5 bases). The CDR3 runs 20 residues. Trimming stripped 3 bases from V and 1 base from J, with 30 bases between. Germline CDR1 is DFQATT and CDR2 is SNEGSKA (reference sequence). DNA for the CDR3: TGCAGTGCTAGTTTCCGTAGGTGGGGGAGGCCGCTGGGTACGAACACTGAAGCTTTCTTT. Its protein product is CSASFRRWGRPLGTNTEAFF.

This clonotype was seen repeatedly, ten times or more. This chain's CDR3 is CSARDGTLSSYNSPLHF. The CDR3 bases are TGCAGTGCTAGAGACGGGACGCTGAGCTCCTATAATTCACCCCTCCACTTT. This sequence joins TRBV20-1 and TRBJ1-6, with TRBD1 as a possible D gene (5 bases). The CDR3 totals 17 residues. CDR1 is DFQATT, CDR2 SNEGSKA, per germline (reference sequence). Trimming shortened V by 0 bases and J by 0 bases, and 12 bases separated the two germline ends.

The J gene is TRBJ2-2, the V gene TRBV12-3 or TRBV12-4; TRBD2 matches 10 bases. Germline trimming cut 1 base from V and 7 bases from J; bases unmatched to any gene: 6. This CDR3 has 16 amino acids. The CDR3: CASSLERGGLNGELFF. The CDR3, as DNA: TGTGCCAGCAGTTTAGAGCGGGGGGGCCTCAACGGGGAGCTGTTTTTT.

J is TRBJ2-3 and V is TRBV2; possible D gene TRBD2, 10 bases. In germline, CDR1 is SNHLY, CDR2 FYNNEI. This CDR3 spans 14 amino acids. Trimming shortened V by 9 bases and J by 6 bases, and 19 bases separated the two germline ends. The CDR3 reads CARTAGGTGDTQYF. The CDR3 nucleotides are TGTGCCAGAACAGCGGGGGGGACAGGGGATACGCAGTATTTT.

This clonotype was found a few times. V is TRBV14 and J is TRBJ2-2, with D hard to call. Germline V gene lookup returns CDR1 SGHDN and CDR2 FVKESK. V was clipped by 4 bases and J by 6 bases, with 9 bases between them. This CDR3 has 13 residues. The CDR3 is CASSPRTAGELFF. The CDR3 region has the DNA TGTGCCAGCAGCCCCAGGACCGCCGGGGAGCTGTTTTTT.

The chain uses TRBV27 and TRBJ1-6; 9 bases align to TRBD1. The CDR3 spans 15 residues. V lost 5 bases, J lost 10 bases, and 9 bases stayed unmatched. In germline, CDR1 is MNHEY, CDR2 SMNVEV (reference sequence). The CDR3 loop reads CASSPTGTGSSPLHF. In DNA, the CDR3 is TGTGCCAGCAGTCCTACCGGGACAGGGAGCTCACCCCTCCACTTT.

CDR3 nucleotide sequence: TGTGCCAGCAGGAAAGGGGGTGCAGACATGTATAGCAATCAGCCCCAGCATTTT. Translating it yields CASRKGGADMYSNQPQHF. The chain links TRBV6-1 to TRBJ1-5, with D possibly TRBD1 on 6 matching bases. Between the trimmed V and J ends, which lost 6 bases and 0 bases, there was a span of 21 bases. Germline V gives CDR1 MNHNS, CDR2 SASEGT. The CDR3 covers 18 residues.

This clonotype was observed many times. The CDR3 nucleotides read TGCAGTGCTAGAGATGAGTCTCACGTCTACGAGCAGTACTTC. Its protein product is CSARDESHVYEQYF. The V gene is TRBV20-1, the J gene TRBJ2-7; D remains ambiguous. Germline CDR1 is DFQATT and CDR2 is SNEGSKA (reference sequence). This CDR3 region has 14 residues. The ends were cut back, 0 bases at V and 3 bases at J, with 12 bases in the middle.

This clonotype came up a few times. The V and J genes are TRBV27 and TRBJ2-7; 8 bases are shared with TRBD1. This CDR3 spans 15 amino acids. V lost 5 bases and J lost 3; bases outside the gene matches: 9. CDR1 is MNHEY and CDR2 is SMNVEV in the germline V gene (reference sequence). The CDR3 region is CASSLDRGLLYEQYF. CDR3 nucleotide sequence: TGTGCCAGCAGTCTTGACAGGGGACTCCTCTACGAGCAGTACTTC.

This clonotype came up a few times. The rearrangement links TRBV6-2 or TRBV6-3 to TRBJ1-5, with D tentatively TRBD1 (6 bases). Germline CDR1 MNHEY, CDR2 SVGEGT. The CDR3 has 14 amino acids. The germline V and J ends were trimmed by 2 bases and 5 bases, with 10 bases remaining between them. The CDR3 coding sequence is TGTGCCAGCAGTTACGAACAGGGAGATCAGCCCCAGCATTTT. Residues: CASSYEQGDQPQHF.

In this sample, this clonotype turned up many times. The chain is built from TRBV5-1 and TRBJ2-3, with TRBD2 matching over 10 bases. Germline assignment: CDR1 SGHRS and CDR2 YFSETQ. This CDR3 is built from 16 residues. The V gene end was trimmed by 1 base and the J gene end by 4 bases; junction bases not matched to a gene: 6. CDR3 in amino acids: CASSLRLAGESDTQYF. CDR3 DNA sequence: TGCGCCAGCAGCTTGCGGCTAGCGGGGGAGTCAGATACGCAGTATTTT. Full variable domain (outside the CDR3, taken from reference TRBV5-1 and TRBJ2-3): KAGVTQTPRYLIKTRGQQVTLSCSPISGHRSVSWYQQTPGQGLQFLFEYFSETQRNKGNFPGRFSGRQFSNSRSEMNVSTLELGDSALYLCASSLRLAGESDTQYFGPGTRLTVL.

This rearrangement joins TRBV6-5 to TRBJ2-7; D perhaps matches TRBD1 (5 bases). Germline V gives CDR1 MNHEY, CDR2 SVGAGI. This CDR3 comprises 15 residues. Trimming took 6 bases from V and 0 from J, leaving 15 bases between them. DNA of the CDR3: TGTGCCAGCAGAGACGACAGCGATAGCTCCTACGAGCAGTACTTC. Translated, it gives CASRDDSDSSYEQYF.

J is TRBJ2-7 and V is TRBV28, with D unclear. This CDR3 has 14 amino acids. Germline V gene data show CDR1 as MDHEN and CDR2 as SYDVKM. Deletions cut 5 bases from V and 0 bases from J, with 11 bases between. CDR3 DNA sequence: TGTGCCAGCAGTCCTCGGTCCAGCTCCTACGAGCAGTACTTC. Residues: CASSPRSSSYEQYF.

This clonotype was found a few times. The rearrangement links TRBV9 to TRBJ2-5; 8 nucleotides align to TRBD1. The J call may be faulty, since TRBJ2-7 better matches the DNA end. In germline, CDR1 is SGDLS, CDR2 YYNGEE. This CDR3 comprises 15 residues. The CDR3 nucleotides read TGTGCCAGCAGCGTAGCCCCGGACAGGGTCTACGAGCAGTACTTC. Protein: CASSVAPDRVYEQYF.

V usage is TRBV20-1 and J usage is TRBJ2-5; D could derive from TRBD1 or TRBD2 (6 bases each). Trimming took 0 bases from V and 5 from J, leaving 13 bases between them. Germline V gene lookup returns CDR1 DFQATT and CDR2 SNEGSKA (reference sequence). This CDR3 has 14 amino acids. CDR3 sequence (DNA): TGCAGTGCTAGAGATGGGGGGCAGCGGGAGACCCAGTACTTC. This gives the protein CSARDGGQRETQYF.

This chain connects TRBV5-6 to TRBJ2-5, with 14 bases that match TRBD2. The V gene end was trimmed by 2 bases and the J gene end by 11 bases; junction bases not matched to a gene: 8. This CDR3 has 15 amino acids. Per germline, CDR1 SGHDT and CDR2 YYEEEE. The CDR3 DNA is TGTGCCAGCAGCTTATGGACTAGCGGGGGGCGAGAGCAGTACTTC. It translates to CASSLWTSGGREQYF.

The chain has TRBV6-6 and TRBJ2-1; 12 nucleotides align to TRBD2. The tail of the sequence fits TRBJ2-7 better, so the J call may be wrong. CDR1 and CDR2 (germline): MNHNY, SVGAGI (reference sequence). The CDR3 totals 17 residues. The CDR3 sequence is CASSSTPGLAGDVEQYF. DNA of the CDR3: TGTGCCAGCAGTTCGACACCGGGACTAGCGGGTGACGTGGAGCAGTACTTC.

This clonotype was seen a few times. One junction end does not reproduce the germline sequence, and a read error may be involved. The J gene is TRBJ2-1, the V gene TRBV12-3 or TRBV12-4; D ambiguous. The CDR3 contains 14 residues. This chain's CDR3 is CASSSTLSYNGQFF. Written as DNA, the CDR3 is TGTGCCAGCAGTAGCACACTCTCCTACAATGGGCAGTTCTTC.

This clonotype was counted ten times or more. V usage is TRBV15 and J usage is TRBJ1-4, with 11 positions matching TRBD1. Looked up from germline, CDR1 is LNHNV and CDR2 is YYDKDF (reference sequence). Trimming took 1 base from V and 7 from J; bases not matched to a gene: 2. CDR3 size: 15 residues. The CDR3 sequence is CATSRGGQGAEKLFF. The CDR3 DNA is TGTGCCACCAGCAGAGGTGGACAGGGGGCTGAAAAACTGTTTTTT.

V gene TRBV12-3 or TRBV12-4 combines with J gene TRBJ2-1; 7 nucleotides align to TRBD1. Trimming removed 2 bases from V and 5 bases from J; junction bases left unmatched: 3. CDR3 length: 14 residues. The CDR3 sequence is CASSLPGGHNEQFF. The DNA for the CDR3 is TGTGCCAGCAGTTTACCAGGGGGTCACAATGAGCAGTTCTTC.

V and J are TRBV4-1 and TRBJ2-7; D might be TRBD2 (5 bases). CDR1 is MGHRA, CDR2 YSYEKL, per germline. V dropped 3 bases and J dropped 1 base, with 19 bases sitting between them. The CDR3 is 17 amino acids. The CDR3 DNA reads TGCGCCAGCAGCCAGTCCATTGGGAGTATGGGGTCCTACGAGCAGTACTTC. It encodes CASSQSIGSMGSYEQYF.

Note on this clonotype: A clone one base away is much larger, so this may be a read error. CDR3 sequence (DNA): TGCAGCGCCCCGGGGACAGGGGATCGCTACGAGCAGTACTTC. It translates to CSAPGTGDRYEQYF. The rearrangement uses TRBV29-1 and TRBJ2-5; 10 bases map to TRBD1. The J call could be wrong; TRBJ2-7 is a better fit for the DNA end. Per germline, CDR1 SQVTM and CDR2 ANQGSEA. The CDR3 has 14 residues.